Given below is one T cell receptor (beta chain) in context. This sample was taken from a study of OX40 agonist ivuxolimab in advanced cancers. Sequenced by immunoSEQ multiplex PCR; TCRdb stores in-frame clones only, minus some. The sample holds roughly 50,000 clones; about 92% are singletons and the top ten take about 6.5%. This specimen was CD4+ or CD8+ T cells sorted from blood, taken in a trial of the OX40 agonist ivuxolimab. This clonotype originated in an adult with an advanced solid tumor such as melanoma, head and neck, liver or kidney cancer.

CDR3 sequence (DNA): TGTGCCAGCAGCTCGGATAGAACAGATACGCAGTATTTT. It yields the protein CASSSDRTDTQYF. The V gene is TRBV7-9, the J gene TRBJ2-3; no clear D gene. The V gene lost 4 bases and the J gene lost 3 bases, with 8 bases spanning the gap. The CDR3 runs to 13 residues. The germline V gene has CDR1 SEHNR and CDR2 FQNEAQ (reference sequence). The full variable domain, rest sourced from reference TRBV7-9 and TRBJ2-3, is DTGVSQNPRHKITKRGQNVTFRCDPISEHNRLYWYRQTLGQGPEFLTYFQNEAQLEKSRLLSDRFSAERPKGSFSTLEIQRTEQGDSAMYLCASSSDRTDTQYFGPGTRLTVL.